These T cell receptor beta chains were read from a single sample in a study of PD-L1 blockade in urothelial cancer. Sequenced by immunoSEQ multiplex PCR; TCRdb stores in-frame clones only, minus some. The data hold about 84,000 clones, with roughly 82% observed a single time. The sample was PBMCs, taken around atezolizumab (anti-PD-L1) treatment. Source of these receptors: a man aged 65 to 85 with urothelial cancer. CDR3s leave out the opening cysteine and the closing phenylalanine or tryptophan. A D gene is named only where the DNA matches it firmly.

d_call j_call v_call cdr3_aa
TRBD2 TRBJ2-2 TRBV7-2 ASSELGLAGELF
TRBD1 TRBJ1-6 TRBV5-4 ASSLLTGSSYNSPLH
. TRBJ2-4 TRBV6-5 ASSYGGTNIQY
. TRBJ2-7 TRBV25-1 ASSDSQGDFEQY
TRBD1 TRBJ2-3 TRBV5-1 ASSIGQGTDTQY
TRBD1 TRBJ1-3 TRBV4-3 ASSQRTGGSGNTIY
TRBD2 TRBJ2-2 TRBV9 ASSRLAGGTGELF
TRBD2 TRBJ2-5 TRBV2 ASSEATSGGAETQY
TRBD2 TRBJ2-2 TRBV10-1 ASWTSGLLTGELF
. TRBJ2-1 TRBV19 ASSIGGYNEQF
. TRBJ2-7 TRBV14 ASSQDRYQGDEQY
TRBD2 TRBJ2-1 TRBV5-4 ASGLDLAGGEQF
TRBD2 TRBJ2-1 TRBV5-4 ASSSGLAGYNEQF
. TRBJ2-5 TRBV9 ASSVAEETQY
. TRBJ2-7 TRBV11-2 ASSLVRSGGYEQY
. TRBJ2-5 TRBV30 AWGEQTQY
TRBD2 TRBJ2-5 TRBV25-1 ASSESGGEGKTQY
TRBD1 TRBJ2-1 TRBV27 ASRTGGNEQF
TRBD2 TRBJ2-1 TRBV5-8 ASSLGIAGYEQF
. TRBJ1-3 TRBV5-8 ASSLWQGTRIYGNTIY
. TRBJ2-2 TRBV13 ASRPGVGELF
. TRBJ2-7 TRBV11-2 ASSALSRGGEQY
TRBD1 TRBJ2-2 TRBV6-1 ASSAGTVTGELF
TRBD1 TRBJ2-7 TRBV9 ASSVAGQGYEQY